This T cell receptor beta chain emerged from a study of T cells after posttransplantation cyclophosphamide. Findings of the study overall: Skin or GI-infiltrating T cells shared few TRB sequences with blood. Donor-recipient repertoire similarity was low at 1-2 months, rising over year one. TRB clonality was highly associated with recipient CMV seropositivity and reactivation.

Sequenced by immunoSEQ multiplex PCR; TCRdb stores in-frame clones only, minus some. The table shows several thousand clones, with more than 65% occurring only once. The CDR3 consists of 13 residues. Trimming stripped 8 bases from V and 4 bases from J, with 12 bases between. Germline values: CDR1 MNHEY, CDR2 SMNVEV (reference sequence). Treatment was busulfan-fludarabine conditioning, a marrow graft, and cyclophosphamide on days +3 and +4. This clone has only a few counts. Antigen specificity is unknown. The sequence was collected from a young adult male patient who received an allogeneic stem cell transplant from a related donor, was CMV-positive, and had acute GVHD only. Some T cells may be transferred from the graft donor. The sequenced sample was PBMCs, obtained around 1,500 days after allogeneic stem cell transplant with posttransplant cyclophosphamide. The chain uses TRBV27 and TRBJ2-1; D possibly corresponds to TRBD2 (6 bases). The CDR3 protein is CASSGLRYNEQFF. The CDR3, as DNA: TGTGCCAGCTCAGGACTACGGTACAATGAGCAGTTCTTC.